This paragraph reports one TCR beta chain. Its target is not known. The sample is drawn from a study of T cell repertoires in cytomegalovirus infection. Overall study: Public TCR beta signatures indicated both CMV infection and matching HLA type. General study results and limits: Dominating the ex vivo response were TCR beta clonotypes that were CMV-specific and HLA-C-restricted.

TCRdb passed the reads through MiXCR, listing each CDR3 protein once. Of roughly 800,000 distinct CDR3 sequences in the sample, 25% to 35% are singletons; the top ten hold about 12%. The receptor was derived from a human donor in good health (CMV status not recorded). Some clones in this sample may be carry-over from other donors' samples. Sequences were derived from cultured CD8+ T cells from PBMCs, sampled from culture after CMV antigen stimulation.

DNA of the CDR3: TGTGCCAGCAGCTTCGAGGGCCTAAGAGAGACCCAGTACTTC. It codes for CASSFEGLRETQYF. The chain joins TRBV7-3 to TRBJ2-5; possibly TRBD2 for D (5 bases). Trimming took off 3 bases at V and 4 bases at J, with 12 bases between the two ends. Germline V gene sequence: CDR1 SGHTA, CDR2 FQGTGA. The CDR3 is made up of 14 amino acids.